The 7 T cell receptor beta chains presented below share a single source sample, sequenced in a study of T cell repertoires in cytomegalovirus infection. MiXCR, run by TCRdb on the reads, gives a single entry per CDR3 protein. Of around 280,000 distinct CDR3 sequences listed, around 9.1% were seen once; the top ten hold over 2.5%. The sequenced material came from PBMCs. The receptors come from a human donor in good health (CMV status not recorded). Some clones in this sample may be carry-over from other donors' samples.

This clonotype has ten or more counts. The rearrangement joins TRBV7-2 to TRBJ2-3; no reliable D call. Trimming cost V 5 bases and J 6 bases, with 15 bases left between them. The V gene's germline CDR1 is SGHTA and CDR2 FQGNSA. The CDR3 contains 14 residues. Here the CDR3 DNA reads TGTGCCAGCAGCGCCTCCACCACAACGGATACGCAGTATTTT. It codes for CASSASTTTDTQYF. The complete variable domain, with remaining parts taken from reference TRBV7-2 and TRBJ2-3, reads GAGVSQSPSNKVTEKGKDVELRCDPISGHTALYWYRQSLGQGLEFLIYFQGNSAPDKSGLPSDRFSAERTGGSVSTLTIQRTQQEDSAVYLCASSASTTTDTQYFGPGTRLTVL.

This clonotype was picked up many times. CDR3 amino acids: CSVGVVSRGTSTDTQYF. In DNA, the CDR3 is TGCAGCGTTGGGGTGGTGAGCAGGGGGACTAGCACAGATACGCAGTATTTT. This chain uses TRBV29-1 with TRBJ2-3, with TRBD1 as a possible D gene (7 bases). CDR1 and CDR2 from the germline V gene are SQVTM and ANQGSEA. This CDR3 is built from 17 residues. V shed 4 bases and J shed 0 bases, with 20 bases lying between them.

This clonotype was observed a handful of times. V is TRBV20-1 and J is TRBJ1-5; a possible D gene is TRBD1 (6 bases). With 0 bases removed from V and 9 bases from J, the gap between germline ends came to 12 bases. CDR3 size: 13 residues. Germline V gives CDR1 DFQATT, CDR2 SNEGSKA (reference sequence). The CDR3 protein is CSARDGDILPQHF. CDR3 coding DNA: TGCAGTGCTAGAGATGGGGACATCTTGCCCCAGCATTTT.

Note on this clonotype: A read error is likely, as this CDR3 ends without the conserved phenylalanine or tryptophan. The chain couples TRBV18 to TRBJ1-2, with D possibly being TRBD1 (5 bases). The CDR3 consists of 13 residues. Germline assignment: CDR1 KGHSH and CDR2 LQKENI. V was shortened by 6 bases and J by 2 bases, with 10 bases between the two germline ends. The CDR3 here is CASSPGQNYGYTY. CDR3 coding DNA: TGTGCCAGCTCCCCAGGACAAAACTATGGCTACACCTAC.

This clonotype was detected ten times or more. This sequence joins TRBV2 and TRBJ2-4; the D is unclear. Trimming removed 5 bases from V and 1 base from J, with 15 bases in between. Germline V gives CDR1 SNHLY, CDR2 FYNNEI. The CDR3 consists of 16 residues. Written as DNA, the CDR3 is TGTGCCAGCAGTACCCTAGGTCCGGGTGCCAAAAACATTCAGTACTTC. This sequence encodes CASSTLGPGAKNIQYF.

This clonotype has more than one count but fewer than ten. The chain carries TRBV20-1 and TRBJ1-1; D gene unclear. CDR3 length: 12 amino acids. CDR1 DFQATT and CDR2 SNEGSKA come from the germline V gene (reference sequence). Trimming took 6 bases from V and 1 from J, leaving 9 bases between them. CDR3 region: CSAQVPNTEAFF. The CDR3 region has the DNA TGCAGTGCCCAAGTCCCGAACACTGAAGCTTTCTTT.

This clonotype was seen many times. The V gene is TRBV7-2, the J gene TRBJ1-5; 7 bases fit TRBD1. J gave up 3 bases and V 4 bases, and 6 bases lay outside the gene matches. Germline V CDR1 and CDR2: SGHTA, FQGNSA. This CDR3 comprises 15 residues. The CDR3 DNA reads TGTGCCAGCAGCTATACAGGGGACATCAATCAGCCCCAGCATTTT. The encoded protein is CASSYTGDINQPQHF.